This T cell receptor (beta chain) was sequenced during a study of OX40 agonist ivuxolimab in advanced cancers. Describing the broader study: Ivuxolimab was an agonistic, fully human IgG2 monoclonal antibody directed against OX40 (CD134), a costimulatory receptor. Of the 50 to 55 dose-escalation patients, hepatocellular carcinoma was present in roughly 19, melanoma in approximately 15, renal cell carcinoma in 9 and head and neck cancer in 9. The monotherapy dose-escalation portion (N ≈ 50 patients) of the phase I ivuxolimab trial is reported in the paper. A male proportion of 75% to 85% and a mean age of about 60 years, ranging from about 23 to 90, were recorded for the dose-escalation cohort. Prior anti-PD-1, anti-PD-L1 or anti-CTLA-4 therapy was permitted, and roughly two fifths of dose-escalation patients had received checkpoint inhibitors. Partial responses were achieved by three dose-escalation patients, of whom one had hepatocellular carcinoma and two had cutaneous melanoma. Peripheral TCRbeta sequencing aimed to test whether ivuxolimab altered TCR sequence diversity and caused clonal T-cell expansion. Intravenous ivuxolimab was administered to patients every 2 weeks at six dose levels: 0.01, 0.1, 0.3, 1.5, 3 and 10 mg/kg.

Overall study results and their limits: In the 0.1-3.0 mg/kg groups, partial responders had among the lowest normalized peripheral clonal expansion, particularly in CD8+ T cells. Low levels of normalized T-cell clonal expansion were also seen in some patients who did not respond. The antigen specificity of the clonally expanded peripheral T cells was not determined. Clonal expansion of both CD4+ and CD8+ blood T cells was observed from baseline to week 6 at doses 0.1 to 3.0 mg/kg. After ivuxolimab, CD8+ T cells had more expanded clones than CD4+ T cells on average.

The trial excluded patients who had a history of autoimmune disease or were on systemic immunosuppression. Peripheral blood for TCR sequencing was drawn from every dose cohort at baseline, at cycle 4 day 1 and at cycle 7 day 1. The samples were taken from a phase I, first-in-human, multicenter, open-label dose-escalation trial of ivuxolimab. Adults with locally advanced or metastatic head and neck squamous cell, hepatocellular, melanoma or renal cell carcinoma were enrolled in the trial. Before TCR sequencing, CD4+ and CD8+ T cells were separately sorted from peripheral blood. To sequence the TCRbeta CDR3 region, genomic DNA was isolated from the sorted cells. The immunoSEQ Assay was used to sequence the TCRbeta CDR3 regions. This is the immuneACCESS table as TCRdb keeps it, with only in-frame sequences that have V and J called. A part of the clones is gone; compared with another copy, unresolved V genes explain less than half, and the rest is unexplained. The sample contains about 52,000 clones, about 86% of them found a single time. The leading ten clones occupy less than 7% of the sample.

Unmatched junction bases come to 5, with V trimmed by 7 bases and J by 1 base. CDR1 and CDR2 (MDHEN, SYDVKM) derive from the germline V gene. The CDR3 covers 14 residues, taking in both the cysteine and the phenylalanine. The DNA shown is the 42-base CDR3, in frame from base 1. Turning to this clone: No cognate antigen has been identified for it. Per-base quality was not reported, and no clone a single base away is much larger than it.

The sequence came from an adult with an advanced solid tumor such as melanoma, head and neck, liver or kidney cancer. The V and J segments used are TRBV28 and TRBJ1-1; TRBD1 fits 8 bases in the junction. The sequencing here drew on CD4+ or CD8+ T cells sorted from blood, taken in a trial of the OX40 agonist ivuxolimab. The nucleotide sequence reads TGTGCCAGCACATTGGACAGGGCGAACACTGAAGCTTTCTTT. Its coded protein is CASTLDRANTEAFF.